These T cell receptor beta chains were read from a single sample in a study of T cells in Graves' hyperthyroidism and ophthalmopathy. MiXCR, applied by TCRdb to the multiplex PCR reads, yields one record per CDR3 protein. Of a few hundred thousand distinct CDR3 sequences in the sample, about 15% were seen once. The sequenced sample consisted of blood. Source of these receptors: a woman in her twenties or thirties with Graves' hyperthyroidism. Each CDR3 is given without its conserved first and last residue.

>13|TRBJ2-2|TRBV9
ASSVVAGGPGELF
>11|TRBJ2-1|TRBV18
ASSGTWVDEQF
>12|TRBJ1-2|TRBV2
ASSGAEGPYGYT
>13|TRBJ2-3|TRBV7-2
ASSLSGTRTDTQY
>12|TRBJ2-7|TRBV6-2/TRBV6-3
ASRVARRSYEQY
>13|TRBJ1-6|TRBV6-5
ASSRGQGGNSPLH
>12|TRBJ1-4|TRBV11-2
ASSIGQGAARPF
>12|TRBJ1-5|TRBV9
ASSPRGGQQPQH
>11|TRBJ2-7|TRBV5-1
ASSFDLNYEQY
>13|TRBJ1-5|TRBV18
ASSTAQDTGQPQH
>13|TRBJ2-3|TRBV12-3/TRBV12-4
ASGTRDSPTDTQY
>14|TRBJ2-7|TRBV20-1
SAKGRLALDSYEQY
>17|TRBJ2-4|TRBV27
ASSLFGGTFERAKNIQY
>12|TRBJ2-7|TRBV5-1
ASTPGTLVDEQY
>13|TRBJ1-1|TRBV11-2
ASEADVGMGTEAF
>13|TRBJ1-1|TRBV7-8
ASSLRFPGADEAF
>15|TRBJ2-1|TRBV7-9
ASSLVLAGVAYNEQF
>14|TRBJ2-1|TRBV12-5
ASSAPGLAGLREQF
>11|TRBJ2-7|TRBV7-3
ASSSYLGYEQY
>13|TRBJ2-5|TRBV5-6
ASRGMTGYQETQY
>13|TRBJ1-5|TRBV12-3/TRBV12-4
ASSPPGYSNQPQH
>14|TRBJ2-1|TRBV2
ASSAGLAGAANEQF
>14|TRBJ2-1|TRBV9
ASSVESLAGDPEQF
>15|TRBJ2-4|TRBV15
ATSRDLAGPAKNIQY
>14|TRBJ2-4|TRBV5-5
ASSLAPGTELIIQY
>13|TRBJ2-7|TRBV7-2
ASSLTSGSDDEQY
>15|TRBJ1-3|TRBV7-9
ASSFEGGSSSGNTIY
>13|TRBJ1-2|TRBV7-9
ASSFGPRGGYGYT
>14|TRBJ2-1|TRBV24-1
ATSDLTRTGINEQF
>12|TRBJ1-2|TRBV5-4
ASSWFPTDYGYT
>12|TRBJ2-2|TRBV28
ASSSLSNTGELF
>14|TRBJ1-5|TRBV12-5
ASGLTYGTERQPQH
>14|TRBJ2-3|TRBV4-3
ASSQDIGQGTDTQY